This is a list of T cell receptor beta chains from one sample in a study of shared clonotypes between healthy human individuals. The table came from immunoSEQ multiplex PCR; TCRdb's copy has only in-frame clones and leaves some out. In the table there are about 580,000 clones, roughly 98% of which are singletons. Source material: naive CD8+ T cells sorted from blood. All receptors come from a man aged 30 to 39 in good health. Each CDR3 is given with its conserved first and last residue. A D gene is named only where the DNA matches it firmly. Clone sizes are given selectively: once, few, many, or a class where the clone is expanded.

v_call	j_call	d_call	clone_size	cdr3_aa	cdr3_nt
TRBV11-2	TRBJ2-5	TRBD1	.	CASSIPGTGTMETQYF	TGTGCCAGCAGCATACCCGGGACAGGGACGATGGAGACCCAGTACTTC
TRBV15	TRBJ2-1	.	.	CATSRDRGNEQFF	TGTGCCACCAGCAGAGATAGGGGCAATGAGCAGTTCTTC
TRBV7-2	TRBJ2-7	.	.	CASSLEGSPSYEQYF	TGTGCCAGCAGCTTAGAGGGGTCGCCTTCCTACGAGCAGTACTTC
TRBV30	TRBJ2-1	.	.	CAFLLLVSSYNEQFF	TGTGCCTTTCTACTACTAGTTTCCTCCTACAATGAGCAGTTCTTC
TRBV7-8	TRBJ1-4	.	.	CASSVGEKLFF	TGTGCCAGCAGCGTTGGCGAAAAACTGTTTTTT
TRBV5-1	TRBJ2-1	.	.	CASSLVLLNRNNEQFF	TGCGCCAGCAGCTTGGTTTTATTGAACCGTAACAATGAGCAGTTCTTC
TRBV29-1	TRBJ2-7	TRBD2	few	CSVGTSGSSEQYF	TGCAGCGTCGGGACTAGCGGGAGCTCCGAGCAGTACTTC
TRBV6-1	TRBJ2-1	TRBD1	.	CATTPGSGGNEQFF	TGTGCCACCACACCGGGATCAGGGGGCAATGAGCAGTTCTTC
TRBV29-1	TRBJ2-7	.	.	CSVEDRGPFRNF	TGCAGCGTTGAAGACCGTGGCCCTTTCCGGAACTTC
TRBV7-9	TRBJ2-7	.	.	CASSSVGYEQYF	TGTGCCAGCAGCTCAGTTGGGTACGAGCAGTACTTC
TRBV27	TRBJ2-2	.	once	CASSSRRWGAGELFF	TGTGCCAGCAGTTCGCGCCGATGGGGGGCCGGGGAGCTGTTTTTT
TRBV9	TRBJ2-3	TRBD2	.	CASSEGLAETDTQYF	TGTGCCAGCAGCGAAGGACTAGCGGAAACAGATACGCAGTATTTT
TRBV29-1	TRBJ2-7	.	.	CSPISNSSYEQYF	TGCAGCCCAATATCAAATAGCTCCTACGAGCAGTACTTC
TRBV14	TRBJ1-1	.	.	CASAAKILGVFIDGGPNTEAFF	TGTGCCAGCGCAGCCAAGATCTTAGGTGTTTTTATCGATGGGGGCCCGAACACTGAAGCTTTCTTT
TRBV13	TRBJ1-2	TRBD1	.	CASSPRDRDGYTF	TGTGCCAGCAGCCCCCGAGACAGGGACGGCTACACCTTC
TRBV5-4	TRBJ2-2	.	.	CASSLRDGTGELFF	TGTGCCAGCAGCTTGCGGGACGGAACCGGGGAGCTGTTTTTT
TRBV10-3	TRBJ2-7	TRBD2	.	CAIRSTSGRGYEQYF	TGTGCCATCAGATCGACTAGCGGGAGGGGCTACGAGCAGTACTTC
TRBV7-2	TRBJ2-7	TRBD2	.	CASSVTGTSVYEQYF	TGTGCCAGCAGCGTCACCGGGACTAGCGTTTACGAGCAGTACTTC
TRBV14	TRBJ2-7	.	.	CASSQVEGAHEQYF	TGTGCCAGCAGCCAAGTTGAAGGGGCTCATGAGCAGTACTTC
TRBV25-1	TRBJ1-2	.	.	CASSDLGGYTF	TGTGCCAGCAGTGATTTAGGGGGCTACACCTTC
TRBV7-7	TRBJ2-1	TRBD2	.	CASSPMAGDNEQFF	TGTGCTAGCAGCCCTATGGCGGGAGACAATGAGCAGTTCTTC
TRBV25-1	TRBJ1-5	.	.	CASSETITGNQPQHF	TGTGCCAGCAGTGAGACGATTACGGGCAATCAGCCCCAGCATTTT
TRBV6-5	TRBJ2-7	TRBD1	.	CASSYSGTGIGEQYF	TGTGCCAGCAGTTACAGCGGGACAGGGATTGGCGAGCAGTACTTC
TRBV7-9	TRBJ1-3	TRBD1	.	CASSSTAGTGGSWDTIYF	TGTGCCAGCAGCTCCACCGCCGGGACAGGGGGCTCTTGGGACACCATATATTTT
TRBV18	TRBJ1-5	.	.	CASSPIPVGNQPQHF	TGTGCCAGCTCACCAATCCCGGTGGGCAATCAGCCCCAGCATTTT
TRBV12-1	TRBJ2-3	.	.	CAIFCSGSSTDTQYF	TGTGCCATCTTTTGTAGCGGGTCTAGCACAGATACGCAGTATTTT
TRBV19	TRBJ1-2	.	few	CASSMVTANYGYTF	TGTGCCAGTAGTATGGTCACAGCTAACTATGGCTACACCTTC
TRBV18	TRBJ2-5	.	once	CASSPILLSLIQETQYF	TGTGCCAGCTCACCAATTCTTCTCTCACTAATACAAGAGACCCAGTACTTC
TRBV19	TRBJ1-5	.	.	CASSILGGDSNQPQHF	TGTGCCAGTAGTATTCTGGGAGGGGATAGCAATCAGCCCCAGCATTTT
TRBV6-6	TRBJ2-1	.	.	CASSPGPGEYGNEQFF	TGTGCCAGCAGTCCCGGGCCGGGGGAATACGGCAATGAGCAGTTCTTC
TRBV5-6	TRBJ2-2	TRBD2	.	CASRGTSGSDTGELFF	TGTGCCAGCAGAGGGACTAGCGGGTCGGACACCGGGGAGCTGTTTTTT
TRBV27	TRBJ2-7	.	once	CASSFTSTYEQYF	TGTGCCAGCAGTTTTACTAGCACCTACGAGCAGTACTTC
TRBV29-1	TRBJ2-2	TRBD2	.	CSVDASGINTGELFF	TGCAGCGTTGATGCTAGCGGGATAAACACCGGGGAGCTGTTTTTT
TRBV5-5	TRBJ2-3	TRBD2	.	CASSLVPGLAGGTVTDTQYF	TGTGCCAGCAGCTTGGTGCCGGGACTAGCGGGAGGGACTGTCACAGATACGCAGTATTTT
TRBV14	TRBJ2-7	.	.	CASSQDFGAYEQYF	TGTGCCAGCAGCCAGGACTTCGGGGCCTACGAGCAGTACTTC